One T cell receptor beta chain is described in this entry. Its matching antigen is unknown. The data are from a study of breast tumors, draining lymph nodes, adjacent tissues. TCRdb passed the multiplex PCR reads through MiXCR, listing each CDR3 protein once. Counted here are 60,000 to 75,000 distinct CDR3 sequences, roughly 57% occurring once; the ten biggest clones make up roughly 19%. Trimming cost V 6 bases and J 9 bases; bases outside gene matches: 10. The CDR3 runs 14 residues. Germline-derived CDR1 and CDR2 are SEHNR and FQNEAQ (reference sequence). Findings and caveats of the study: Tumor and nontumor repertoires were significantly more similar in luminal-like than in basal-like breast cancer. Tumor repertoires ranked between lymph nodes and nontumor tissue in diversity, with V and J gene preferences. That most tumor T cells come from lymph nodes remained unproven.

Sequencing was carried out using breast tumor tissue. This TCR was recovered from a female donor with breast cancer. Some clones in this sample may be carry-over from other donors' samples. The rearrangement links TRBV7-9 to TRBJ2-1; 8 bases agree with TRBD2. The CDR3 DNA reads as TGTGCCAGCAGTGCGGGGCTAGCGGGCGGTGAGCAGTTCTTC. Its translation: CASSAGLAGGEQFF.